A selection of T cell receptor beta chains follows, all from one sample in a study of T-cell reconstitution after alpha-beta-depleted transplantation in children. In TCRdb, the PCR reads were re-called with MiXCR into one record per CDR3 protein. The profile shows about 980,000 distinct CDR3 sequences, 25% to 30% of them singletons. The source was PBMCs, mostly from graft donor cells, collected 360 days after TCRalphabeta/CD19-depleted stem cell transplant. These receptors were collected from a boy under two years old who had a stem cell transplant for SCID, so the T cells may come from the graft donor. Both conserved end residues are trimmed from each CDR3. Fields, in order: J gene, V gene, CDR3 length, CDR3 protein.

>TRBJ2-4|TRBV10-3|10
AISWDENIQY
>TRBJ2-3|TRBV4-1|14
ASSHGQGPWTDTQY
>TRBJ2-1|TRBV24-1|16
ATDRGSGGPSSYNEQF
>TRBJ1-1|TRBV3-1|13
ASSQGGKTNTEAF
>TRBJ2-3|TRBV10-3|10
AISGTAMVVY
>TRBJ2-1|TRBV4-1|15
ASSPKVFPSSYNEQF
>TRBJ2-7|TRBV27|14
ASSSRAGVIGNEQY
>TRBJ2-5|TRBV2|12
ASRRDSYPETQY
>TRBJ2-1|TRBV3-1|15
ATSQDLGLAGDKFKF
>TRBJ1-3|TRBV7-9|14
ASSREGQISGNTIY
>TRBJ2-5|TRBV4-1|17
ASSPVGGTGALYQETQY
>TRBJ1-1|TRBV27|13
ASSLRAADNTEAF
>TRBJ1-2|TRBV6-5|13
ASSSGTGGGYGYT
>TRBJ2-1|TRBV7-2|13
ASSLAAQRYNEQF
>TRBJ2-1|TRBV6-4|12
ASSTGTGTNEQF
>TRBJ2-1|TRBV20-1|11
SARDSRYNEQF
>TRBJ1-4|TRBV6-1|14
ASSVIQPATNEKLF
>TRBJ2-1|TRBV4-3|14
ASSQVWRGLYNEQF
>TRBJ2-7|TRBV12-3/TRBV12-4|14
ASSFTSGTGAYEQY
>TRBJ2-3|TRBV20-1|13
SLTTGGRSTDTQY
>TRBJ2-7|TRBV7-8|12
ASSLTDRGHEQY
>TRBJ2-1|TRBV7-3|12
ASSLTGLGNEQF
>TRBJ2-2|TRBV5-1|12
ASSLNARAGELF
>TRBJ2-3|TRBV4-1|12
ASSQDGTSRVQY
>TRBJ2-1|TRBV18|13
ASSPPLGKTYEQF
>TRBJ1-1|TRBV7-3|16
ASSLIAGTGSVDTEAF
>TRBJ2-3|TRBV6-6|11
ASSYRSRDTQY
>TRBJ2-3|TRBV12-3/TRBV12-4|12
ASTPGGAQDTQY
>TRBJ1-2|TRBV27|14
ASSPDQQGANYGYT
>TRBJ2-3|TRBV4-2|13
ASSQELAGEDTQY
>TRBJ2-5|TRBV11-2|15
ASSLVGGGVGAVTQY
>TRBJ1-5|TRBV29-1|11
SVEAGPNQPQH
>TRBJ2-3|TRBV12-3/TRBV12-4|11
ASKGLAVDTQY
>TRBJ2-1|TRBV5-1|17
ASSLVPTSGGATYNEQF
>TRBJ1-2|TRBV7-9|12
ASRYGSGSGGYT
>TRBJ2-7|TRBV5-1|13
ASSLRTGRCCEQY
>TRBJ1-4|TRBV5-6|14
ASSLDTGGDNEKLF
>TRBJ2-2|TRBV7-8|11
ASRDRGPGELF
>TRBJ2-1|TRBV28|14
ASSATGDNSYNEQF
>TRBJ2-3|TRBV7-6|14
ASSDLRGLRTDTQY
>TRBJ1-2|TRBV6-1|11
ASSTRPGEGYT
>TRBJ2-7|TRBV5-1|10
ASGTGGDEQY
>TRBJ1-4|TRBV12-3/TRBV12-4|14
ASSRAGFPTNEKLF
>TRBJ2-7|TRBV6-2/TRBV6-3|13
ASFPTGQGTYEQY
>TRBJ2-1|TRBV6-4|15
ASSEPDRAGPYNEQF
>TRBJ2-5|TRBV24-1|12
ATSDFRGTETQY
>TRBJ2-5|TRBV20-1|13
SGSPSGGPPETQY
>TRBJ2-1|TRBV12-3/TRBV12-4|15
ASSLALAGPSYNEQF
>TRBJ2-7|TRBV15|15
ATSRGWGTPRSYEQY
>TRBJ2-7|TRBV28|11
ASRINLQYEQY
>TRBJ1-1|TRBV7-6|14
ASRPGTGQTNTEAF
>TRBJ1-4|TRBV4-2|14
ASSQAYSGSNEKLF
>TRBJ2-7|TRBV13|12
ASSSQGGAYEQY
>TRBJ2-5|TRBV11-2|15
ASSLNSQGRARETQY
>TRBJ1-2|TRBV13|16
ASSSSSGQGPLRYGYT